The sequence of this TCR beta chain was determined in a study of blood T cell repertoires in COVID-19. On the study more broadly: Both acute and convalescent COVID-19 samples were obtained from the United States, Italy and Spain.

The authors' processing: Researchers report that nucleated cell counts were estimated from reference gene primer amplification. Generated by immunoSEQ multiplex PCR, the TCRdb table keeps only in-frame clones and is missing some. V and J calls and clone size are copied from that table; D and trimming were computed from the DNA. The sample records more than 150,000 clones, approximately 80% being singletons. Source material: peripheral blood. This TCR was recovered from an older woman with acute or convalescent COVID-19.

The CDR3 nucleotides read TGTGCCAGTAGTGCGACTAGCGGGGCGGCTCTGAACTACGAGCAGTACTTC. It translates to CASSATSGAALNYEQYF. The genes are TRBV19 and TRBJ2-7; 11 nucleotides line up with TRBD2. In germline, CDR1 is LNHDA, CDR2 SQIVND (reference sequence). The CDR3 contains 17 residues. V lost 5 bases, J lost 3 bases, and 12 bases stayed unmatched.